These 7 T cell receptor beta chains originate from one sample sequenced in a study of chemoradiotherapy in HPV16-positive cancers. Here immunoSEQ multiplex PCR was the method, and the copy in TCRdb shows in-frame clones only, minus some. The sample lists a few thousand clones, about 80% seen once, with roughly 6.4% in the top ten. This specimen consisted of tumor tissue, obtained from a patient who underwent chemoradiotherapy. These receptors came from a human donor with HPV-associated anogenital cancer.

The CDR3 DNA sequence: TGTGCCAGCAGTGCGGACACCATTGGCACAGATACGCAGTATTTT. Residues: CASSADTIGTDTQYF. The V call is TRBV27, the J call TRBJ2-3, with D perhaps matching TRBD1 (5 bases). The V and J ends lost 5 bases and 1 base respectively, with 13 bases between them. Germline V gene data show CDR1 as MNHEY and CDR2 as SMNVEV (reference sequence). CDR3 size: 15 residues.

This clone has a single count. The chain links TRBV25-1 to TRBJ2-4; 8 positions match TRBD2. The CDR3 loop spans 13 amino acids. Germline values: CDR1 MGHDK, CDR2 SYGVNS. The chain's CDR3 is CGASSGAENIQYF. CDR3 coding DNA: TGTGGAGCAAGTAGCGGGGCGGAAAACATTCAGTACTTC.

This clone was found a few times. V usage is TRBV14 and J usage is TRBJ2-3, with D possibly matching TRBD2 (6 bases). Germline V lookup: CDR1 SGHDN, CDR2 FVKESK. V lost 1 base to trimming and J lost 12 bases, with 14 bases between them. The CDR3 consists of 13 residues. The DNA for the CDR3 is TGTGCCAGCAGCCAAGGTCCAGCGGGCGCCCAGTATTTT. Translating it yields CASSQGPAGAQYF.

This clone was counted once. CDR3 sequence reads: CASSEGTSDTGELFF. DNA of the CDR3: TGTGCCAGCAGTGAAGGGACTAGCGACACCGGGGAGCTGTTTTTT. The chain employs TRBV6-1 and TRBJ2-2; 9 bases agree with TRBD2. The length of the CDR3 is 15 residues. The germline CDR1 and CDR2 sequences are MNHNS and SASEGT. V shed 1 base and J 3 bases; nucleotides not matched to a gene: 0.

The rearrangement links TRBV7-3 to TRBJ2-5, with 12 bases fitting TRBD2. J was trimmed by 5 bases and V by 5 bases; bases with no gene match: 3. The CDR3 is 14 amino acids. Germline loops: CDR1 SGHTA, CDR2 FQGTGA. The CDR3, as DNA: TGTGCCAGCAGCCCGGGACTAGCGGGCGAGACCCAGTACTTC. It codes for CASSPGLAGETQYF.

The chain couples TRBV5-4 to TRBJ1-2; D is undetermined. There are 13 residues in the CDR3. CDR1 and CDR2 (germline): SGHNT, YYREEE (reference sequence). V gave up 6 bases and J gave up 0 bases, with 9 bases separating them. CDR3 DNA: TGTGCCAGCACCCTTTGGACTAACTATGGCTACACCTTC. Protein product: CASTLWTNYGYTF.

The V gene is TRBV2, the J gene TRBJ2-5; weak D call: TRBD1 (5 bases). The CDR3 runs 14 residues. Trimming took off 6 bases at V and 3 bases at J, with 14 bases between the two ends. CDR1 is SNHLY, CDR2 FYNNEI, per germline. CDR3 nucleotide sequence: TGTGCCAGCAGGGGGCGCCCAGCTGAAGAGACCCAGTACTTC. Protein product: CASRGRPAEETQYF.